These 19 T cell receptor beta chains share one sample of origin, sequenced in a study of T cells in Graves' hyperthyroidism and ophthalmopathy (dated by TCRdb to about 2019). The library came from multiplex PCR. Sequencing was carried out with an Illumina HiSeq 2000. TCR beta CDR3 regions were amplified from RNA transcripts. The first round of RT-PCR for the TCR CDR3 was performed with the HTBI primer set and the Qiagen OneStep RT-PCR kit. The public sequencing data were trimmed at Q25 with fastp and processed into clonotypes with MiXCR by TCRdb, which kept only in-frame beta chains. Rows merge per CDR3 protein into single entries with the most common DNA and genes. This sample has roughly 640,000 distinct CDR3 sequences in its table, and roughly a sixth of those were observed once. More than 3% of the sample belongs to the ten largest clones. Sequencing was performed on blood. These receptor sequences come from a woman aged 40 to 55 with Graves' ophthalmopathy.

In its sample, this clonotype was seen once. The CDR3: CASSDREVSTDTQYF. DNA for the CDR3: TGTGCCAGCAGTGACCGGGAAGTAAGCACAGATACGCAGTATTTT. V is TRBV25-1 and J is TRBJ2-3; D perhaps matches TRBD2 (5 bases). This CDR3 comprises 15 residues. Trimming pared 3 bases from V and 0 bases from J, leaving 10 bases between. The germline V gene has CDR1 MGHDK and CDR2 SYGVNS.

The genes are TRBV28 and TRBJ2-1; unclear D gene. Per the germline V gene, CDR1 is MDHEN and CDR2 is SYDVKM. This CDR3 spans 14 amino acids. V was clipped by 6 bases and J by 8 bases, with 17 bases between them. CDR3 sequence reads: CASSLFQAPDEQFF. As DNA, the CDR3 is TGTGCCAGCAGCCTCTTTCAGGCGCCCGATGAGCAGTTCTTC.

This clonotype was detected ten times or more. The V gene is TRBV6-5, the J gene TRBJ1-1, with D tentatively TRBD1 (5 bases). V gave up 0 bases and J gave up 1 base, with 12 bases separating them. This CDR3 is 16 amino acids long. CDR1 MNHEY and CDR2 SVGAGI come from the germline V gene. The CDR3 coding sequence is TGTGCCAGCAGTTACTCGGGGGTTTTCGGGAACACTGAAGCTTTCTTT. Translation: CASSYSGVFGNTEAFF.

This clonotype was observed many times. CDR3 protein: CASGPGHLNTEAFF. CDR3 in DNA: TGCGCCAGCGGGCCCGGACACCTGAACACTGAAGCTTTCTTT. The rearrangement uses TRBV5-1 and TRBJ1-1, with TRBD1 as a possible D gene (5 bases). Germline V gene sequence: CDR1 SGHRS, CDR2 YFSETQ. This CDR3 is built from 14 residues. Trimming pared 7 bases from V and 0 bases from J, leaving 13 bases between.

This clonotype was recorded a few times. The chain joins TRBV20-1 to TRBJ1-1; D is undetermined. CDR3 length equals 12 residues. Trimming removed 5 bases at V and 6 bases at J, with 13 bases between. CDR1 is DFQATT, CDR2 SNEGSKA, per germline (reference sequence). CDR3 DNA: TGCAGTGCTCGCCAGGCTTCCGCTGAAGCTTTCTTT. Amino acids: CSARQASAEAFF.

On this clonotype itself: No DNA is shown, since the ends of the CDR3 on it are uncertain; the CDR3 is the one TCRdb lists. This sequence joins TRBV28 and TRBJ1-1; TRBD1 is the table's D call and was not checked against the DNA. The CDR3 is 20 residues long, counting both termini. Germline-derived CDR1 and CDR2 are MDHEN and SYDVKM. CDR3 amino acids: CASSLSGYEQFFGPGTEAFF.

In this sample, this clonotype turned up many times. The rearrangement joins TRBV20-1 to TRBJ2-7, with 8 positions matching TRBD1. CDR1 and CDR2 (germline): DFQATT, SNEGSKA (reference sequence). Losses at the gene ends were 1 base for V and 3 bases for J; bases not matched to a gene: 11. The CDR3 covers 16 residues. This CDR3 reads CSARAIQGEGIYEQYF. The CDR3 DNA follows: TGCAGTGCTAGAGCGATACAGGGGGAAGGGATCTACGAGCAGTACTTC.

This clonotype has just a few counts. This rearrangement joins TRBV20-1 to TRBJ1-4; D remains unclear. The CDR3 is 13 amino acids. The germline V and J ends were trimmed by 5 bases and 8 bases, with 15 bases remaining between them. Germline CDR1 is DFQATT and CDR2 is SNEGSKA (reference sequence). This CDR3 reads CSAQRGGKEKLFF. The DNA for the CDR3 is TGCAGTGCTCAGAGAGGAGGCAAGGAAAAACTGTTTTTT.

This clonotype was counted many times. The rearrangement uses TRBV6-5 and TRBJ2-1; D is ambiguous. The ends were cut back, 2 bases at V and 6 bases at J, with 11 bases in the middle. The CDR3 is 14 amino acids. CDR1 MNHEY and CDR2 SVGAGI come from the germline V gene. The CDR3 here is CASSYQTQSNEQFF. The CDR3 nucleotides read TGTGCCAGCAGTTACCAAACACAGAGCAATGAGCAGTTCTTC.

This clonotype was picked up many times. The DNA for the CDR3 is TGCGCCAGCAGCTTGAAACCAGGGGGCGCCTTAGATACGCAGTATTTT. Its translation is CASSLKPGGALDTQYF. The chain joins TRBV5-1 to TRBJ2-3; 8 bases map to TRBD1. The CDR3 is 16 residues long. Germline CDR1 reads SGHRS; CDR2 reads YFSETQ. Trimming cost V 1 base and J 5 bases; bases outside gene matches: 9.

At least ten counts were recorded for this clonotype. In DNA, the CDR3 is TGTGCCAGCAGTGCCTCCGGGACAGGGGATGAAAAACTGTTTTTT. It codes for CASSASGTGDEKLFF. The chain has TRBV2 and TRBJ1-4; 10 positions match TRBD1. Germline V gene sequence: CDR1 SNHLY, CDR2 FYNNEI. V dropped 4 bases and J dropped 6; count of bases not matched to a gene: 5. The CDR3 runs 15 residues.

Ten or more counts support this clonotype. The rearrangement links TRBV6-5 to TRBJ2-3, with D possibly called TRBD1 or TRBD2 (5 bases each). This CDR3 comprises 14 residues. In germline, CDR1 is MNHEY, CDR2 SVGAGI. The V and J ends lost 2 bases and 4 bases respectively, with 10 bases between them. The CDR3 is CASSYIMGADTQYF. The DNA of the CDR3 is TGTGCCAGCAGTTACATTATGGGGGCAGATACGCAGTATTTT.

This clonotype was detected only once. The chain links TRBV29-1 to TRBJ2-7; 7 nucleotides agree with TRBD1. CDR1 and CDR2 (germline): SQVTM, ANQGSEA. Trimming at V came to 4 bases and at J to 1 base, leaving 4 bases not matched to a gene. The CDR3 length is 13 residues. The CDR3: CSVGGQESYEQYF. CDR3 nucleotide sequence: TGCAGCGTTGGCGGACAGGAATCCTACGAGCAGTACTTC.

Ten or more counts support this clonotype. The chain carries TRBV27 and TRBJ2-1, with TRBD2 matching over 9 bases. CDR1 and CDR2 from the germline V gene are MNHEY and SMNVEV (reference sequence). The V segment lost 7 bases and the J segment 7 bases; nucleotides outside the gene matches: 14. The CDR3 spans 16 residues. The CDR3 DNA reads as TGTGCCAGCAAATTCGGGCGGGAGGGCCTATCAAATGAGCAGTTCTTC. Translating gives CASKFGREGLSNEQFF.

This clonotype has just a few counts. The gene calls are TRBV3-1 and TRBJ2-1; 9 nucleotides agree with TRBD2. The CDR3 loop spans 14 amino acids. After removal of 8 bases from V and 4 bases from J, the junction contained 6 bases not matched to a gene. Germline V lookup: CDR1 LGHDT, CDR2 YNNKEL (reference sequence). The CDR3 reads CASSRGGAYNEQFF. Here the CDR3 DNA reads TGTGCCAGCTCCCGCGGGGGGGCGTACAATGAGCAGTTCTTC.

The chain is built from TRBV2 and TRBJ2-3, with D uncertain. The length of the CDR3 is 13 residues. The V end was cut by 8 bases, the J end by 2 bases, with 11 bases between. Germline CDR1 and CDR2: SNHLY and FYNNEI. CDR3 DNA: TGTGCCAGCCTTTGGGTTGCCACAGATACGCAGTATTTT. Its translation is CASLWVATDTQYF. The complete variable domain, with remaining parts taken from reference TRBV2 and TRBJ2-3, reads EPEVTQTPSHQVTQMGQEVILRCVPISNHLYFYWYRQILGQKVEFLVSFYNNEISEKSEIFDDQFSVERPDGSNFTLKIRSTKLEDSAMYFCASLWVATDTQYFGPGTRLTVL.

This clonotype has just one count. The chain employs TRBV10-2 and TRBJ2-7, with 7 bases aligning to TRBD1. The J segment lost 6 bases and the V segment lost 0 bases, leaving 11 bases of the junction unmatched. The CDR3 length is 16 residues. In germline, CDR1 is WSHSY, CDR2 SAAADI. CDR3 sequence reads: CASSESTGPSMSEQYF. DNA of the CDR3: TGCGCCAGCAGTGAGTCGACAGGGCCGAGTATGAGCGAGCAGTACTTC.

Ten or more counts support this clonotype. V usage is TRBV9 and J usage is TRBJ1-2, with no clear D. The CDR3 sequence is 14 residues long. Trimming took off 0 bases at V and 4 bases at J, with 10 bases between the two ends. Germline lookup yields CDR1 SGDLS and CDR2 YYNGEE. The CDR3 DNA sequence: TGTGCCAGCAGCGTAGGGGATTGGAGCTATGGCTACACCTTC. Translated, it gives CASSVGDWSYGYTF.

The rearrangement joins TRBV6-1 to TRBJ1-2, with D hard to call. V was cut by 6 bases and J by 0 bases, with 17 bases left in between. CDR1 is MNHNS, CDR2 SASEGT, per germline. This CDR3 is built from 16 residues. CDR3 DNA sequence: TGTGCCAGCAGCCGTCTAAAGTGGGGAGCTAACTATGGCTACACCTTC. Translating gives CASSRLKWGANYGYTF.